This T cell receptor (beta chain) was observed in a study of Tregs in tolerant kidney transplant recipients. Findings and caveats of the study: Findings come from small patient numbers and require larger validation. This study did not directly address biological reproducibility.

CDR3 size: 14 residues. CDR1 is MGHRA, CDR2 YSYEKL, per germline. Between the trimmed V and J ends, which lost 5 bases and 2 bases, there was a span of 13 bases. TCRdb keeps only in-frame clones here, not all; method: immunoSEQ multiplex PCR. The sample consists of around 16,000 clones, approximately 92% of them appearing once. With regard to this clone: Its target is not known.

CD4+CD25+CD127- Tregs, CD4+CD25- non-Tregs, CD4 and CD8 cells were sorted. This TCR came from a human donor in good health. V and J are TRBV4-1 and TRBJ2-7; D is perhaps TRBD1 (6 bases). Sequenced: CD8+ T cells from blood. The CDR3 region has the DNA TGCGCCAGCAGCGCCACAGGGTCCGCCTACGAGCAGTACTTC. Residues: CASSATGSAYEQYF.